The clone carrying this TCR beta chain was observed once. V was trimmed by 2 bases and J by 0 bases, leaving 14 bases between them. The germline V gene encodes CDR1 SEHNR and CDR2 FQNEAQ (reference sequence). The CDR3 runs 16 residues. This sample is part of a study of technical replicates of blood from several donors. This table comes from immunoSEQ multiplex PCR, and its TCRdb copy is limited to in-frame clones, with some not included. The table has 85,000 to 100,000 clones, 95% seen once. Material for sequencing was T cells isolated from PBMCs. The sequence was collected from a human donor in good health. The chain uses TRBV7-9 and TRBJ2-7; a weak D match, TRBD1 (6 bases). CDR3 sequence reads: CASSLRDRFDSYEQYF. CDR3 coding DNA: TGTGCCAGCAGCTTAAGAGACAGGTTCGACTCCTACGAGCAGTACTTC.